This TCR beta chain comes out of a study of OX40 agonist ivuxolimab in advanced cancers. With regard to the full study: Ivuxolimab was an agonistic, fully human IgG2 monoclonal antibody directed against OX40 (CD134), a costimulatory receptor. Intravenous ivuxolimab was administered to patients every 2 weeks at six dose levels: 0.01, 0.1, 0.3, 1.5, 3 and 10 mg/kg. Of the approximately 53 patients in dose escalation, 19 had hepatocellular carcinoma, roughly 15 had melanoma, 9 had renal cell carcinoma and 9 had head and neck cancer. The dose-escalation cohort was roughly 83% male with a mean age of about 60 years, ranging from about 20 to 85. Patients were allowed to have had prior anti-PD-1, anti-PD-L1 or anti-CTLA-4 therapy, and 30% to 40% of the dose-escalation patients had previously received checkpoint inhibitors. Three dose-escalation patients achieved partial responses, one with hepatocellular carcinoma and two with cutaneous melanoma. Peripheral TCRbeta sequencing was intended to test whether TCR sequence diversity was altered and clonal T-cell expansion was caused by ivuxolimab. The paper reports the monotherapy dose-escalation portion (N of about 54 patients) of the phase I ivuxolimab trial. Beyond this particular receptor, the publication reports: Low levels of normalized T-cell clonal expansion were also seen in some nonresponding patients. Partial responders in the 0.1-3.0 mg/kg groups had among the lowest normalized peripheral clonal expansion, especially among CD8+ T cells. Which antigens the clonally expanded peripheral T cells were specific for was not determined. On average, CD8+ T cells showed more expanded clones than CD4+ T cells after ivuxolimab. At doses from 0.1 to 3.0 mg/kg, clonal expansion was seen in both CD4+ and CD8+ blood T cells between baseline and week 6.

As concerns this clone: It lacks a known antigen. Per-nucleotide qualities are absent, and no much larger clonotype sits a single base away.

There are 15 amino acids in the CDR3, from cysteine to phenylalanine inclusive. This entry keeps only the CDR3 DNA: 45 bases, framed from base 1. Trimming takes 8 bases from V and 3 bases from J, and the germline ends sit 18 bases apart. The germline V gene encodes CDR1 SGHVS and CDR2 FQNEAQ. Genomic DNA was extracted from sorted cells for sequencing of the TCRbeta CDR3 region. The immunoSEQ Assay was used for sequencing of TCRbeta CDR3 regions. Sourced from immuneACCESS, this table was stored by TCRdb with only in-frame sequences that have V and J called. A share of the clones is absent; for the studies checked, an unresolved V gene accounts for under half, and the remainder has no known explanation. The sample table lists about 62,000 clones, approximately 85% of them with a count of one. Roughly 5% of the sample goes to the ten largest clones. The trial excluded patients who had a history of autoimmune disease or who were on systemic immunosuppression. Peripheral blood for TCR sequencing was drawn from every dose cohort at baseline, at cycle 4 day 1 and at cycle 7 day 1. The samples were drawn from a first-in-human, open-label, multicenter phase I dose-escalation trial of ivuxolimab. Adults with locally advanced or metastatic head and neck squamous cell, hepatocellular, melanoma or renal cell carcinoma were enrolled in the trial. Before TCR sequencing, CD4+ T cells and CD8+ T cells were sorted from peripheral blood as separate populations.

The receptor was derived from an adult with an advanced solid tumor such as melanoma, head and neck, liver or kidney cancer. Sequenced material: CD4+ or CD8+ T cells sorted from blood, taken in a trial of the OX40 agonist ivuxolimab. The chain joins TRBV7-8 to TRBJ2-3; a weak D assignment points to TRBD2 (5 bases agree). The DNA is TGTGCCAGCTGGAAACGAGGGATGTTTACAGATACGCAGTATTTT. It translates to CASWKRGMFTDTQYF.